This entry describes one TCR beta chain. Its antigen is as yet unknown. The data belong to a study of shared clonotypes between healthy human individuals. Study as a whole: Samples came from a couple of female and a few male donors aged 18 to 49.

Study-wide results and caveats: What naive subsets generally showed was a larger estimated richness than memory subsets showed.

V lost 6 bases and J lost 6; bases outside the gene matches: 6. The CDR3 runs 14 residues. The germline V gene has CDR1 MDHEN and CDR2 SYDVKM. Positively selected for CCR7, the CD45RO-negative cells used as naive CD8 cells excluded terminally differentiated effector memory CD45RA+ cells. Replicate sorted-subset PCRs were loaded with around 220 ng DNA, 30,000 or so T cell genomes. The table came from immunoSEQ multiplex PCR; TCRdb's copy has only in-frame clones and leaves some out. The profile shows around 1.9 million clones, just over 90% of them singletons. The receptor was isolated from a man between 18 and 29 years old in good health. Some clones in this sample may be carry-over from other donors' samples. The material sequenced was naive CD8+ T cells from PBMCs. This chain links TRBV28 with TRBJ2-2; 8 nucleotides match TRBD2. The CDR3 DNA sequence: TGTGCCAGCAGGCCGGGACTAGAGGCCGGGGAGCTGTTTTTT. Protein: CASRPGLEAGELFF.